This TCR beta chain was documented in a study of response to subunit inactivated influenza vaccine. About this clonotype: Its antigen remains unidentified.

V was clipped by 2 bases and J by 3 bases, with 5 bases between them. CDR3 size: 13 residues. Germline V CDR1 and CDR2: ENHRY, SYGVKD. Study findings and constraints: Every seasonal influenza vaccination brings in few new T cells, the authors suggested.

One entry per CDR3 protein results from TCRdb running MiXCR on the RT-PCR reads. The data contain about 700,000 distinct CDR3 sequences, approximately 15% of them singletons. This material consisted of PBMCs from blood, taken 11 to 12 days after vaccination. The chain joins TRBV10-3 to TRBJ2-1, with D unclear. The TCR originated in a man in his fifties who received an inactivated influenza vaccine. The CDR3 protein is CAISEDRYNEQFF. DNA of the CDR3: TGTGCCATCAGTGAGGACCGCTACAATGAGCAGTTCTTC.